This T cell receptor beta chain came from a study of blood T cell repertoires in COVID-19. This clone is a singleton in its sample. Germline V gives CDR1 KGHDR, CDR2 SFDVKD. The CDR3 consists of 15 residues. V shed 2 bases, J shed 6 bases, and the junction held 5 bases outside the gene matches. TCRdb keeps only in-frame clones here, not all; method: immunoSEQ multiplex PCR. The sample lists roughly 330,000 clones; approximately 90% were seen once. Donors in Cohort 3 who had recovered were those with two negative PCRs, healthcare professional clearance, or resolution of their symptoms. Sequencing was done on a sample of PBMCs or T cells enriched from blood (not recorded which). The receptor was derived from a woman aged 18-29 years who had recovered from COVID-19. This chain links TRBV24-1 with TRBJ1-2, with TRBD1 identical over 10 bases. In nucleotides, the CDR3 is TGTGCCACCAGTGATTCGGAGACAGGGGGCAATGGCTACACCTTC. Encoded protein: CATSDSETGGNGYTF.